These 11 T cell receptor beta chains were all obtained from the same sample, sequenced in a study of T cells in women clearing cervical HPV infection. TCRdb's copy holds only in-frame clones and misses some; the assay was immunoSEQ multiplex PCR. The specimen's table records fewer than 40,000 clones. Sequenced input: blood buffy coat. The receptor set was obtained from a woman between 18 and 70 years old with a cervical HPV16 infection that either progressed to CIN3+ or cleared (not recorded which).

In regard to this clone: The read falls 3 residues short of the CDR3 end, and the missing part is taken from the germline J gene. The chain combines TRBV19 with TRBJ2-7; tentatively, D is TRBD2 (6 bases). This CDR3 has 15 amino acids. Germline V lookup: CDR1 LNHDA, CDR2 SQIVND (reference sequence). The ends were cut back, 4 bases at V and 2 bases at J, with 15 bases in the middle. CDR3 residues: CASSKGGEFTYEQYF. The CDR3 bases that were read are TGTGCCAGTAGTAAAGGAGGGGAGTTTACCTACGAG.

Regarding this clone: The read ends 3 residues shy of where the CDR3 ends; the end is completed using the germline J gene. The chain combines TRBV7-9 with TRBJ1-4; no definite D call. Germline V CDR1 and CDR2: SEHNR, FQNEAQ (reference sequence). V was clipped by 0 bases and J by 5 bases, with 10 bases between them. The CDR3 is 15 residues long. The sequenced part of the CDR3 DNA is TGTGCCAGCAGCTTAGCCCCGCGGGTCAATGAAAAA. It is translated as CASSLAPRVNEK. The entire CDR3 protein is CASSLAPRVNEKLFF. The variable domain in full, with the rest retrieved from reference TRBV7-9 and TRBJ1-4, is DTGVSQNPRHKITKRGQNVTFRCDPISEHNRLYWYRQTLGQGPEFLTYFQNEAQLEKSRLLSDRFSAERPKGSFSTLEIQRTEQGDSAMYLCASSLAPRVNEKLFFGSGTQLSVL.

About this clone: The read comes to an end 3 residues before the CDR3 does, leaving the germline J gene to fill in the end. The chain links TRBV2 to TRBJ1-3; D unresolved. Per the germline V gene, CDR1 is SNHLY and CDR2 is FYNNEI. Deletions cut 4 bases from V and 0 bases from J, with 4 bases between. The length of the CDR3 is 13 residues. CDR3 sequence reads: CASSAISGNTIYF. The part of the CDR3 DNA that was read is TGTGCCAGCAGTGCCATCTCTGGAAACACC. The entire variable domain, with the rest obtained from reference TRBV2 and TRBJ1-3, is as follows: EPEVTQTPSHQVTQMGQEVILRCVPISNHLYFYWYRQILGQKVEFLVSFYNNEISEKSEIFDDQFSVERPDGSNFTLKIRSTKLEDSAMYFCASSAISGNTIYFGEGSWLTVV.

For this clone: The sequenced fragment ends 3 residues before the CDR3 boundary, so the rest is inferred from the germline J gene. J is TRBJ1-3 and V is TRBV7-9; weak D call: TRBD1 (5 bases). Germline V lookup: CDR1 SEHNR, CDR2 FQNEAQ (reference sequence). The CDR3 is 14 amino acids. Deletions cut 5 bases from V and 1 base from J, with 9 bases between. The CDR3 here is CASSQEGSGNTIYF. Incomplete CDR3 DNA: TGTGCCAGCAGCCAGGAGGGGTCTGGAAACACC.

As to this clone: The read is 3 residues too short to cover the CDR3 end, so that end is filled in from the germline J gene. The chain carries TRBV20-1 and TRBJ2-7, with 9 nucleotides matching TRBD1. The trim removed 6 bases at V and 5 bases at J, leaving 11 bases unmatched. The CDR3 extends over 14 amino acids. The germline CDR1 and CDR2 sequences are DFQATT and SNEGSKA (reference sequence). CDR3 DNA, as far as it was read: TGCAGTGCCGAAAGCCGGGACAGGGTAAACGAG. Translated: CSAESRDRVNE. The entire CDR3 reads CSAESRDRVNEQYF.

A remark on this clone: With the read ending 3 residues before the CDR3 end, the germline J gene is used to fill in that end. The V gene is TRBV6-2 or TRBV6-3, the J gene TRBJ2-3, with D perhaps TRBD2 (6 bases). The germline V gene has CDR1 MNHEY and CDR2 SVGEGT. The length of the CDR3 is 14 residues. Trimming stripped 6 bases from V and 2 bases from J, with 12 bases between. CDR3 bases read: TGTGCCAGCAGCCTGCGGGGCGACACAGATACG. Translation gives CASSLRGDTDT. The complete CDR3 reads CASSLRGDTDTQYF.

On this clone itself: The read is 3 residues too short to cover the CDR3 end, so that end is filled in from the germline J gene. V and J are TRBV4-1 and TRBJ2-7; 9 positions match TRBD2. The germline V gene has CDR1 MGHRA and CDR2 YSYEKL. This CDR3 is 15 amino acids long. Trimming removed 4 bases from V and 3 bases from J; junction bases left unmatched: 7. The CDR3 is CASSPSRGGVYEQYF. Incomplete CDR3 DNA: TGCGCCAGCAGCCCCTCGCGGGGGGGCGTCTACGAG.

A word on this clone: Read sequence stops 3 residues before the CDR3 end, and the germline J gene provides the missing end. The chain uses TRBV7-3 and TRBJ1-2; 9 nucleotides match TRBD1. The V segment lost 3 bases and the J segment 6 bases; nucleotides outside the gene matches: 2. The length of the CDR3 is 13 residues. Germline CDR1 and CDR2: SGHTA and FQGTGA. CDR3 bases read: TGTGCCAGCAGCTTGGACAGGGGAAATGGC. Translated: CASSLDRGNG. Given in full, the CDR3 is CASSLDRGNGYTF.

Details on this clone: The read comes to an end 3 residues before the CDR3 does, leaving the germline J gene to fill in the end. The V and J genes are TRBV18 and TRBJ1-5, with 8 bases identical to TRBD1. Per germline, CDR1 KGHSH and CDR2 LQKENI. The CDR3 totals 15 residues. The junction had 10 bases not matched to a gene; V was cut back by 5 bases and J by 7 bases. The CDR3 is CASSTGAGGMQPQHF. CDR3 DNA, as far as it was read: TGTGCCAGCTCAACGGGGGCAGGGGGCATGCAGCCC.

Points on this clone: The read halts 3 residues ahead of the CDR3 end, with the missing end drawn from the germline J gene. The gene calls are TRBV5-4 and TRBJ2-3; 8 bases agree with TRBD2. CDR3 size: 15 residues. In germline, CDR1 is SGHNT, CDR2 YYREEE (reference sequence). Losses at the gene ends were 1 base for V and 3 bases for J; bases not matched to a gene: 4. This chain's CDR3 is CASSLLSGGTDTQYF. CDR3 DNA, as far as it was read: TGTGCCAGCAGCTTGTTAAGCGGGGGTACAGATACG. Combining the CDR3 with reference TRBV5-4 and TRBJ2-3 gives the whole variable domain ETGVTQSPTHLIKTRGQQVTLRCSSQSGHNTVSWYQQALGQGPQFIFQYYREEENGRGNFPPRFSGLQFPNYSSELNVNALELDDSALYLCASSLLSGGTDTQYFGPGTRLTVL.

Turning to this clone: The DNA ends 3 residues before the CDR3 does, and the rest of the CDR3 is filled in from the germline J gene. The rearrangement uses TRBV7-2 and TRBJ2-7; TRBD2 might be the D (6 bases). Germline V gene data show CDR1 as SGHTA and CDR2 as FQGNSA. The V and J ends lost 0 bases and 2 bases respectively, with 8 bases between them. The CDR3 has 14 residues. The CDR3 bases that were read are TGTGCCAGCAGCTTAGCGGGGGGTCCCTACGAG. As protein: CASSLAGGPYE. Given in full, the CDR3 is CASSLAGGPYEQYF.